The rows below give T cell receptor beta chains drawn from one sample of a study of graft-versus-host responses after intestinal transplantation. Their antigens remain unidentified. Profiling relied on immunoSEQ multiplex PCR, and the TCRdb table lists in-frame clones only, not all of them. Among more than 65,000 clones listed, about nine tenths were seen once. The sequencing here drew on unstimulated CD8+ T cells sorted from spleen or lymph node cells, taken before transplant. All receptors derive from a human donor who was the organ donor for an intestinal transplant. CDR3s include the opening cysteine and the closing phenylalanine or tryptophan. The D gene is left open where the match is weak. Size is omitted from some rows. Given values are once, few, many or a class for expanded clones.

once	TRBV5-5	TRBJ2-2	NA	CASSLEGADTGELFF	TGTGCCAGCAGCTTGGAAGGGGCGGACACCGGGGAGCTGTTTTTT
NA	TRBV6-5	TRBJ1-6	TRBD1	CAGGQGANSPLHF	TGTGCCGGGGGACAGGGGGCTAATTCACCCCTCCACTTT
NA	TRBV6-1	TRBJ1-3	NA	CASWRVAGNTIYF	TGTGCCTCCTGGCGGGTAGCTGGAAACACCATATATTTT
NA	TRBV2	TRBJ1-6	NA	CASSEAGRGSPLHF	TGTGCCAGCAGTGAAGCAGGGCGGGGATCACCCCTCCACTTT
NA	TRBV27	TRBJ2-1	TRBD2	CASSLTSGYNEQFF	TGTGCCAGCAGTTTGACTAGCGGATACAATGAGCAGTTCTTC
NA	TRBV5-6	TRBJ1-1	TRBD1	CASRHGTQGAHVEAFF	TGTGCCAGCAGGCATGGGACACAGGGGGCGCATGTTGAAGCTTTCTTT
NA	TRBV9	TRBJ1-2	NA	CASSPSGGASGYTF	TGTGCCAGCAGCCCCTCGGGGGGTGCGAGTGGCTACACCTTC
NA	TRBV5-6	TRBJ1-6	NA	CASSGGTSEGSPLHF	TGTGCCAGCAGCGGTGGCACAAGTGAGGGTTCACCCCTCCACTTT
few	TRBV28	TRBJ2-1	NA	CASSLPEGGNEQFF	TGTGCCAGCAGTTTACCAGAAGGGGGCAATGAGCAGTTCTTC
NA	TRBV4-3	TRBJ1-1	NA	CASSQAGGGTEAFF	TGCGCCAGCAGCCAAGCGGGCGGGGGCACTGAAGCTTTCTTT
NA	TRBV27	TRBJ1-2	NA	CASSSGLNGYTF	TGTGCCAGCAGTTCCGGACTAAACGGCTACACCTTC
NA	TRBV27	TRBJ2-7	TRBD1	CASKNRGLAYEQYF	TGTGCCAGCAAAAACAGGGGGCTCGCCTACGAGCAGTACTTC
NA	TRBV6-4	TRBJ2-2	NA	CASSDSPNTGELFF	TGTGCCAGCAGTGACAGCCCGAACACCGGGGAGCTGTTTTTT
NA	TRBV4-1	TRBJ1-2	NA	CASSHEPAAYGYTF	TGCGCCAGCAGCCATGAACCGGCGGCCTATGGCTACACCTTC
once	TRBV5-6	TRBJ2-5	TRBD2	CASSWGLAGGEETQYF	TGTGCCAGCAGCTGGGGACTAGCGGGCGGAGAAGAGACCCAGTACTTC
NA	TRBV27	TRBJ1-2	NA	CASRSGVGYGYTF	TGTGCCAGCCGCTCGGGGGTGGGCTATGGCTACACCTTC
NA	TRBV2	TRBJ1-2	NA	CASSVGGLFGYTF	TGTGCCAGCAGTGTGGGGGGGCTCTTTGGCTACACCTTC
NA	TRBV27	TRBJ1-5	NA	CASSLYQGYQPQHF	TGTGCCAGCAGTTTATATCAGGGTTATCAGCCCCAGCATTTT
NA	TRBV19	TRBJ2-1	TRBD2	CASSLAGGLLYNEQFF	TGTGCCAGTAGTTTAGCGGGGGGACTTCTGTACAATGAGCAGTTCTTC
NA	TRBV6-5	TRBJ2-1	TRBD2	CASSSGLADNEQFF	TGTGCCAGCAGCTCGGGACTAGCGGACAATGAGCAGTTCTTC
NA	TRBV6-4	TRBJ2-3	NA	CASSENPGHTDTQYF	TGTGCCAGCAGTGAGAATCCGGGACACACAGATACGCAGTATTTT
once	TRBV4-3	TRBJ2-4	NA	CASSQVSRNIQYF	TGCGCCAGCAGCCAAGTTTCCAGAAACATTCAGTACTTC
NA	TRBV7-2	TRBJ2-5	TRBD1	CASSLIATGVQETQYF	TGTGCCAGCAGCTTAATTGCGACAGGGGTCCAAGAGACCCAGTACTTC
NA	TRBV7-6	TRBJ1-3	NA	CASSGDRASGNTIYF	TGTGCCAGCAGCGGCGACAGAGCCTCTGGAAACACCATATATTTT
few	TRBV7-9	TRBJ1-3	TRBD1	CAEGDRSYTIYF	TGTGCCGAAGGGGACAGGTCGTACACCATATATTTT
NA	TRBV23-1	TRBJ1-2	TRBD1	CASSQHTGVDGYTF	TGCGCCAGCAGTCAACATACAGGGGTCGACGGCTACACCTTC
NA	TRBV19	TRBJ2-7	NA	CASSYGIFGYEQYF	TGTGCCAGTAGTTACGGGATTTTCGGCTACGAGCAGTACTTC
few	TRBV21-1	TRBJ2-7	NA	CASSKGATVSSYEQYF	TGTGCCAGCAGCAAAGGGGCGACAGTGAGCTCCTACGAGCAGTACTTC
NA	TRBV13	TRBJ2-2	NA	CASSSPHQGSRDTGELFF	TGTGCCAGCAGCTCCCCCCACCAGGGGTCGAGGGACACCGGGGAGCTGTTTTTT
NA	TRBV27	TRBJ1-1	TRBD1	CASSFSSQGGTEAFF	TGTGCCAGCAGTTTCTCTTCCCAGGGGGGAACTGAAGCTTTCTTT
NA	TRBV27	TRBJ1-2	TRBD1	CASSLVQQGPHYYGYTF	TGTGCCAGCAGTTTGGTACAACAGGGGCCTCATTACTATGGCTACACCTTC
NA	TRBV27	TRBJ2-2	TRBD2	CASSLIPGGQNTGELFF	TGTGCCAGCAGTTTGATTCCGGGGGGGCAGAACACCGGGGAGCTGTTTTTT
NA	TRBV25-1	TRBJ2-5	TRBD2	CASSEGGGETQYF	TGTGCCAGCAGTGAAGGGGGGGGAGAGACCCAGTACTTC
NA	TRBV16	TRBJ1-1	NA	CASSPARGMRTEAFF	TGTGCCAGCAGCCCCGCACGGGGGATGAGAACTGAAGCTTTCTTT
NA	TRBV5-1	TRBJ2-1	NA	CASSLASLPLVHEQFF	TGCGCCAGCAGCTTGGCATCACTACCTCTCGTCCACGAGCAGTTCTTC